This T cell receptor (beta chain) was profiled in a study of chemoradiotherapy in HPV16-positive cancers. Study-wide results and caveats: Candidate HPV-specific clones and E7-related TCR motifs grew in tumor during treatment. HPV-responsive T-cell expansion during chemoradiotherapy was linked to improved recurrence-free survival in HPV16-positive patients.

Germline loops: CDR1 MNHNS, CDR2 SASEGT. The CDR3 runs 12 residues. Trimming pared 4 bases from V and 6 bases from J, leaving 9 bases between. About this clone itself: What it binds is unknown.

TCRdb's table, derived via immunoSEQ multiplex PCR, lists solely in-frame clones and lacks some. Counted here are approximately 52,000 clones, about 92% occurring once; the ten biggest clones make up less than 3.5%. The source material was blood, sampled from a patient who underwent chemoradiotherapy. The chain employs TRBV6-1 and TRBJ1-2; a weak D match, TRBD1 (5 bases). This clonotype originated in a human donor with HPV-associated anogenital cancer. The chain's CDR3 is CASSGQTDGYTF. For the CDR3, the DNA is TGTGCCAGCAGTGGACAGACCGATGGCTACACCTTC.